This TCR beta chain was sequenced for a study of blood T cell repertoires in COVID-19. Germline V gene lookup returns CDR1 MDHEN and CDR2 SYDVKM. The V segment lost 7 bases and the J segment 1 base; nucleotides outside the gene matches: 10. This CDR3 has 15 residues. This clone was recorded a few times. The method was immunoSEQ multiplex PCR; TCRdb's version includes in-frame clones alone and lacks a portion of them. Of 130,000 or so clones listed, approximately 90% are singletons. The chain links TRBV28 to TRBJ2-7; the match to TRBD2 covers 7 bases. This TCR was recovered from a human donor in a cohort sampled during active COVID-19. Sequenced: peripheral blood. CDR3 DNA: TGTGCCAGCACGGATTCGACTAGCCCTTCCTACGAGCAGTACTTC. Translation: CASTDSTSPSYEQYF.